This T cell receptor beta chain was identified in a study of T-cell reconstitution after alpha-beta-depleted transplantation in children. Many counts were recorded for this clonotype. V dropped 1 base and J dropped 2 bases, with 13 bases sitting between them. Germline CDR1 and CDR2: SGHRS and YFSETQ. This CDR3 is 16 amino acids long. Unique molecular identifiers tagged the TCRbeta library. TCRdb recomputed calls from the PCR reads with MiXCR, one row per CDR3 protein. The sample lists just under 550,000 distinct CDR3 sequences; roughly 18% were seen once. The rearrangement links TRBV5-1 to TRBJ1-5, with D unresolved. The sequence came from a human donor who donated a stem cell graft to a child with acute lymphoblastic leukemia. The sample here was PBMCs from the stem cell graft donor, taken from the stem cell graft. The CDR3 sequence is CASSLTERSRNQPQHF. The CDR3 bases are TGCGCCAGCAGCTTGACGGAAAGGTCCCGCAATCAGCCCCAGCATTTT. The full variable domain, in which reference TRBV5-1 and TRBJ1-5 provide the parts outside the CDR3, is KAGVTQTPRYLIKTRGQQVTLSCSPISGHRSVSWYQQTPGQGLQFLFEYFSETQRNKGNFPGRFSGRQFSNSRSEMNVSTLELGDSALYLCASSLTERSRNQPQHFGDGTRLSIL.